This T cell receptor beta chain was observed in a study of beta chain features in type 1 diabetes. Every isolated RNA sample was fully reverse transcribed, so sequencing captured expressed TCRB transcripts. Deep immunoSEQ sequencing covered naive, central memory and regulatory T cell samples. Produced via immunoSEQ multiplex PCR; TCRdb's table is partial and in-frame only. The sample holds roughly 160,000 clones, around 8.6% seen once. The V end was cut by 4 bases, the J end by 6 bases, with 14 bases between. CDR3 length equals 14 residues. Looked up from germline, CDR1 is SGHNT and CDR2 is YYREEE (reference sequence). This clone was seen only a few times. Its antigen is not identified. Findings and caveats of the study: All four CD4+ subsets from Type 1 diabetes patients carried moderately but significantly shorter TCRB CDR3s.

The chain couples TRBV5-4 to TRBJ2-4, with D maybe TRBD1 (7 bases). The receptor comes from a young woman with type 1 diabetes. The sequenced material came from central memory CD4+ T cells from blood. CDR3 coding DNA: TGTGCCAGCAGCCACGGACAGGAGGGAAACATTCAGTACTTC. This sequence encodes CASSHGQEGNIQYF.